This is a list of T cell receptor beta chains from one sample in a study of identical twins. From the 5' RACE reads, TCRdb called clonotypes with MiXCR, one entry per CDR3 protein. The repertoire has 1.5 million to 2 million distinct CDR3 sequences, 32% of them found once; the top ten carry 0.27%. The sequencing input was cord blood. These receptors originate from a newborn girl in good health. Each CDR3 is given with its conserved first and last residue. The order of the fields is V gene, D gene, J gene, clone size, CDR3 protein, CDR3 DNA. D genes are given only for firm matches. Some rows mark clone size as missing; the rest say once, few, many or name a class of expanded clone.

>TRBV12-3/TRBV12-4|TRBD1|TRBJ2-5|few
CASSLGRGLYNEQYF
TGTGCCAGCAGTTTAGGCAGGGGGTTATACAATGAGCAGTACTTC
>TRBV20-1|NA|TRBJ2-1|few
CSARWSQGDEQFF
TGCAGTGCTAGGTGGTCACAGGGTGACGAGCAGTTCTTC
>TRBV20-1|NA|TRBJ2-1|NA
CSATRLLREQFF
TGCAGTGCTACCCGTCTTTTAAGGGAGCAGTTCTTC
>TRBV3-1|TRBD2|TRBJ2-7|NA
CASSPRGYTYEQYF
TGTGCCAGCAGCCCGCGGGGGTACACCTACGAGCAGTACTTC
>TRBV28|TRBD1|TRBJ2-7|few
CASRTDDREITYEQYF
TGTGCCAGCAGGACCGACGACAGGGAGATAACCTACGAGCAGTACTTC
>TRBV2|NA|TRBJ1-5|NA
CASRGDNLSNQPQHF
TGTGCCAGCAGAGGCGACAACTTGAGCAATCAGCCCCAGCATTTT
>TRBV19|NA|TRBJ2-3|NA
CASSIGQITDTQYF
TGTGCCAGTAGTATTGGCCAGATCACAGATACGCAGTATTTT
>TRBV4-1|NA|TRBJ2-1|few
CASSPEGLYNEQFF
TGCGCCAGCAGCCCCGAGGGGCTCTACAATGAGCAGTTCTTC
>TRBV2|TRBD1|TRBJ2-6|few
CASIRQGASGANVLTF
TGTGCCAGCATCAGACAGGGGGCGTCTGGGGCCAACGTCCTGACTTTC
>TRBV3-1|NA|TRBJ1-5|NA
CASSQMQGNQPQHF
TGTGCCAGCAGCCAGATGCAGGGCAATCAGCCCCAGCATTTT
>TRBV28|TRBD2|TRBJ2-4|few
CASSLLAGGLGFFDIQYF
TGTGCCAGCAGTCTCTTAGCGGGAGGTTTGGGGTTCTTCGACATTCAGTACTTC
>TRBV11-2|NA|TRBJ2-3|NA
CASSLDLFRRPSTDTQYF
TGTGCCAGCAGCTTAGATCTTTTCCGTCGGCCTAGCACAGATACGCAGTATTTT
>TRBV28|TRBD1|TRBJ1-1|NA
CASSFLYAGTDAFF
TGTGCCAGCAGTTTCCTTTATGCCGGGACAGACGCTTTCTTT
>TRBV11-3|NA|TRBJ2-3|few
CASSARHTDTQYF
TGTGCCAGCAGCGCCCGACACACAGATACGCAGTATTTT
>TRBV27|NA|TRBJ1-2|few
CASSLWAGANYGYTF
TGTGCCAGCAGTTTATGGGCAGGGGCTAACTATGGCTACACCTTC
>TRBV3-1|NA|TRBJ1-4|NA
CASSQGGGREKLFF
TGTGCCAGCAGCCAAGGTGGAGGGAGGGAAAAACTGTTTTTT
>TRBV4-1|TRBD2|TRBJ2-7|NA
CASSQGIAGSYEQYF
TGCGCCAGCAGCCAAGGTATAGCGGGGAGCTACGAGCAGTACTTC
>TRBV7-2|TRBD2|TRBJ2-1|NA
CASSRLAGRVDEQFF
TGTGCCAGCAGCAGACTAGCGGGAAGGGTCGATGAGCAGTTCTTC
>TRBV19|NA|TRBJ1-4|few
CASMDRGDATNEKLFF
TGTGCCAGTATGGACCGAGGCGACGCAACTAATGAAAAACTGTTTTTT
>TRBV11-2|NA|TRBJ2-5|NA
CASSSNRILETQYF
TGTGCCAGCAGCTCTAACCGGATCCTCGAGACCCAGTACTTC
>TRBV5-1|TRBD2|TRBJ2-7|NA
CASSLTTSGNSHEQYF
TGCGCCAGCAGCCTTACCACTAGCGGGAATTCCCACGAGCAGTACTTC
>TRBV5-1|TRBD1|TRBJ2-5|NA
CASSPRTGQGNEQYF
TGCGCCAGCAGCCCACGCACTGGACAGGGCAATGAGCAGTACTTC
>TRBV2|NA|TRBJ2-7|few
CASSEAWGDVTYEQYF
TGTGCCAGCAGTGAGGCTTGGGGGGATGTGACCTACGAGCAGTACTTC
>TRBV20-1|TRBD2|TRBJ2-7|NA
CSARNLAGAYNEQYF
TGCAGTGCTAGGAATCTAGCGGGAGCCTACAATGAGCAGTACTTC
>TRBV20-1|TRBD1|TRBJ1-5|NA
CSASRDRVPQPQHF
TGCAGTGCTAGCCGGGACAGGGTTCCTCAGCCCCAGCATTTT
>TRBV20-1|NA|TRBJ1-2|NA
CSARDQGLNYGYTF
TGCAGTGCTAGAGATCAAGGGCTTAACTATGGCTACACCTTC
>TRBV3-1|NA|TRBJ1-2|few
CASSQNPGQGGYTF
TGTGCCAGCAGCCAAAACCCCGGGCAGGGTGGCTACACCTTC
>TRBV11-2|TRBD2|TRBJ2-1|NA
CASSLGADQRDEQFF
TGTGCCAGCAGCTTAGGGGCGGATCAGCGGGACGAGCAGTTCTTC
>TRBV6-5|TRBD2|TRBJ2-1|NA
CASSFGLAGGENYNEQFF
TGTGCCAGCAGTTTCGGACTAGCGGGAGGCGAGAATTACAATGAGCAGTTCTTC
>TRBV21-1|NA|TRBJ1-1|NA
CASSKAAGDSLNTEAFF
TGTGCCAGCAGCAAAGCCGCCGGTGACAGCCTGAACACTGAAGCTTTCTTT